This is a list of T cell receptor beta chains from one sample in a study of human T cells and chemical hapten exposure. TCRdb passed the RACE reads through MiXCR, listing each CDR3 protein once. In the table there are under 200,000 distinct CDR3 sequences, 30% of which are singletons. Here the sequenced sample was whole blood, taken in connection with sensitization to the hapten diphenylcyclopropenone (DPC). These receptors came from a woman aged 25 to 39 with alopecia areata. Some clones in this sample may be carry-over from other donors' samples. Both conserved end residues are part of each CDR3. D genes are given only for firm matches. Clone size is shown for a subset of rows, as once, few, many or a class of expanded clone.

J gene: TRBJ1-1; clone size: few; D gene: TRBD1; V gene: TRBV3-1; CDR3 protein: CASSQKGQGTTEAFF; CDR3 DNA: TGTGCCAGCAGCCAAAAAGGACAGGGGACCACTGAAGCTTTCTTT
J gene: TRBJ2-4; clone size: NA; D gene: TRBD2; V gene: TRBV12-3/TRBV12-4; CDR3 protein: CASSSGLAGAKNIQYF; CDR3 DNA: TGTGCCAGCAGTTCAGGACTAGCGGGAGCCAAAAACATTCAGTACTTC
J gene: TRBJ2-3; clone size: few; D gene: NA; V gene: TRBV10-3; CDR3 protein: CAIPGDPPDTQYF; CDR3 DNA: TGTGCCATTCCAGGGGATCCTCCAGATACGCAGTATTTT
J gene: TRBJ2-5; clone size: once; D gene: NA; V gene: TRBV14; CDR3 protein: CASSQESRTQETQYF; CDR3 DNA: TGTGCCAGCAGCCAAGAGTCCAGGACGCAAGAGACCCAGTACTTC
J gene: TRBJ2-1; clone size: few; D gene: TRBD2; V gene: TRBV20-1; CDR3 protein: CSAPLQLAGGRDEQFF; CDR3 DNA: TGCAGTGCTCCCCTCCAACTAGCGGGGGGGCGGGATGAGCAGTTCTTC
J gene: TRBJ2-3; clone size: few; D gene: NA; V gene: TRBV5-4; CDR3 protein: CASSLAGVRAADTQYF; CDR3 DNA: TGTGCCAGCAGCTTGGCCGGGGTGCGAGCAGCAGATACGCAGTATTTT
J gene: TRBJ1-1; clone size: NA; D gene: NA; V gene: TRBV29-1; CDR3 protein: CSVRKGSLNTEAFF; CDR3 DNA: TGCAGCGTCCGAAAGGGCAGCCTGAACACTGAAGCTTTCTTT
J gene: TRBJ1-2; clone size: NA; D gene: TRBD1; V gene: TRBV28; CDR3 protein: CASRLRQGATPNYGYTF; CDR3 DNA: TGTGCCAGCAGACTGCGACAGGGGGCAACCCCTAACTATGGCTACACCTTC
J gene: TRBJ1-5; clone size: few; D gene: NA; V gene: TRBV7-3; CDR3 protein: CASSFKANQPQHF; CDR3 DNA: TGTGCCAGCAGCTTTAAAGCTAATCAGCCCCAGCATTTT
J gene: TRBJ1-1; clone size: NA; D gene: NA; V gene: TRBV12-3/TRBV12-4; CDR3 protein: CASSHLRPDSEAFF; CDR3 DNA: TGTGCCAGCAGCCACCTGCGGCCGGACAGTGAAGCTTTCTTT
J gene: TRBJ1-6; clone size: NA; D gene: NA; V gene: TRBV30; CDR3 protein: CAWAIKTGMDSPLHF; CDR3 DNA: TGTGCCTGGGCCATAAAAACAGGGATGGATTCACCCCTCCACTTT